This T cell receptor beta chain was recovered during a study of human T cells and chemical hapten exposure. The library tagged each cDNA molecule with unique molecular identifiers. Original handling: Samples contained a median of 95,638 TCRs, with a range of 23,224 to 690,600. TCRdb reanalysed the reads using MiXCR and keeps one entry per CDR3 protein. The V and J calls here are based on TCRdb, not the publication. The sample holds 100,000 to 150,000 distinct CDR3 sequences, 8% to 9.5% seen once. This clonotype showed up many times. The authors' total RNA extraction used unfractionated whole blood. The V gene's germline CDR1 is MNHEY and CDR2 SVGAGI. Trimming removed 7 bases at V and 3 bases at J, with 15 bases between. The CDR3 is made up of 14 amino acids.

The source of this sequence is a human donor in good health. Some clones in this sample may be carry-over from other donors' samples. The rearrangement joins TRBV6-5 to TRBJ1-1; TRBD1 is a possible D gene (6 bases). Sequenced material: whole blood. CDR3 amino acids: CASMGGGGYTEAFF. The DNA of the CDR3 is TGTGCCAGCATGGGCGGGGGCGGGTACACTGAAGCTTTCTTT.